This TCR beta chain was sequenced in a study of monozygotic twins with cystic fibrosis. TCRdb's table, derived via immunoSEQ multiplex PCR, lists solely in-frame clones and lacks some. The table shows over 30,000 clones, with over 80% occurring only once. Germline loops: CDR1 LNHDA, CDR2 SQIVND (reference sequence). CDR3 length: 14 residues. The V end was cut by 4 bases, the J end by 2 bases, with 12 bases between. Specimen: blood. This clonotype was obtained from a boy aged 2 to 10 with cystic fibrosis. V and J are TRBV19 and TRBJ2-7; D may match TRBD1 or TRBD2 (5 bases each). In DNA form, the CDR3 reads TGTGCCAGTAGTACCGGGACGGGCGCCTACGAGCAGTACTTC. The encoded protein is CASSTGTGAYEQYF.